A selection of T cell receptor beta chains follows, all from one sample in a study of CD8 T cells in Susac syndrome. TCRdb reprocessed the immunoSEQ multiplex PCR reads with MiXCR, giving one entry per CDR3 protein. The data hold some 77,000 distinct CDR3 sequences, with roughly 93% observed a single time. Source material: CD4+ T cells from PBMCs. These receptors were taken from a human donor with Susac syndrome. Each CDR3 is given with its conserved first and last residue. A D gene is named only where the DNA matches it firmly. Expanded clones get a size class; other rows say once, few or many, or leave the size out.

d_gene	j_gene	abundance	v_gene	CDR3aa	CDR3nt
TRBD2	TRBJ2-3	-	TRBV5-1	CASSPTAGVNIAQYF	TGCGCCAGCAGCCCCACAGCGGGGGTCAATATTGCGCAGTATTTT
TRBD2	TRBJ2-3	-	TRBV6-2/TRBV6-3	CASSSWTSSTDTQYF	TGTGCCAGCAGTTCTTGGACTAGCTCCACAGATACGCAGTATTTT
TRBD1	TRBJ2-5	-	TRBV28	CASRPTLGTALRETQYF	TGTGCCAGCAGGCCAACCCTAGGGACAGCTCTCCGGGAGACCCAGTACTTC
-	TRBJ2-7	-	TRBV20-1	CSARSRLQGTYEQYF	TGCAGTGCTAGATCCCGATTACAGGGCACCTACGAGCAGTACTTC
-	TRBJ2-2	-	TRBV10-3	CATGGEPGELFF	TGTGCCACCGGAGGGGAGCCCGGGGAGCTGTTTTTT
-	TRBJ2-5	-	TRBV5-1	CASSFYLGGETQYF	TGCGCCAGCAGCTTCTATTTGGGGGGAGAGACCCAGTACTTC
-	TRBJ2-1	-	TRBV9	CASSGRRGDEQFF	TGTGCCAGCAGCGGTCGTCGAGGGGATGAGCAGTTCTTC
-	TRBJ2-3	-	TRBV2	CASSENFSGTDTQYF	TGTGCCAGCAGTGAAAATTTTAGCGGCACAGATACGCAGTATTTT
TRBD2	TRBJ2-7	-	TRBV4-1	CASSQITSGDSYEQYF	TGCGCCAGCAGCCAAATCACTAGCGGGGATTCCTACGAGCAGTACTTC
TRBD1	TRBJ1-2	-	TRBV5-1	CASTRTGGYGYTF	TGCGCCAGCACCAGGACAGGGGGCTATGGCTACACCTTC
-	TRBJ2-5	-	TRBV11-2	CASSLGTWGHQETQYF	TGTGCCAGCAGCTTAGGGACCTGGGGCCACCAAGAGACCCAGTACTTC
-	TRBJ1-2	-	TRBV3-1	CASSPTGTVGYTF	TGTGCCAGCAGCCCCACAGGAACGGTTGGCTACACCTTC
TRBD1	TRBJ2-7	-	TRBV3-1	CASSQGLTGASEQYF	TGTGCCAGCAGCCAAGGTCTGACAGGGGCGTCCGAGCAGTACTTC
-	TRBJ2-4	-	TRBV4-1	CASSQDGQGGGNIQYF	TGCGCCAGCAGCCAAGATGGGCAGGGCGGAGGGAACATTCAGTACTTC
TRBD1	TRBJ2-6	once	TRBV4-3	CASSGGGTGLSGANVLTF	TGCGCCAGCAGCGGGGGAGGGACAGGGTTATCTGGGGCCAACGTCCTGACTTTC
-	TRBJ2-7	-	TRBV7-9	CASSPLPSYEQYF	TGTGCCAGCAGCCCTCTTCCCTCCTACGAGCAGTACTTC
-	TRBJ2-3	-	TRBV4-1	CASSQDRGLTDTQYF	TGCGCCAGCAGCCAAGATCGGGGCCTCACAGATACGCAGTATTTT
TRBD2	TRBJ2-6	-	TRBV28	CATREAGANVLTF	TGTGCCACCCGGGAGGCTGGGGCCAACGTCCTGACTTTC
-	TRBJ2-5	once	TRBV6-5	CASSYHRRPSAETQYF	TGTGCCAGCAGTTACCACCGGCGACCCAGTGCGGAGACCCAGTACTTC
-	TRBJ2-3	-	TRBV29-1	CSVRLVMRTDTQYF	TGCAGCGTGAGACTCGTTATGCGCACAGATACGCAGTATTTT
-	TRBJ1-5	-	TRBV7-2	CASGAYSNQPQHF	TGTGCCAGCGGGGCTTATAGCAATCAGCCCCAGCATTTT
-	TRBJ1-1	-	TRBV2	CASSERQGNTEAFF	TGTGCCAGCAGTGAGCGGCAGGGGAACACTGAAGCTTTCTTT
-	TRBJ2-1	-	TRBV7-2	CASSPSRNEQFF	TGTGCCAGCAGTCCCTCTCGGAATGAGCAGTTCTTC
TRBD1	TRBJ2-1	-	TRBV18	CASSLWTGPSSYNEQFF	TGTGCCAGCTCACTATGGACAGGGCCCAGCTCCTACAATGAGCAGTTCTTC
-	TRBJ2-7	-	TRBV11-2	CASSHRESNYEQYF	TGTGCCAGCAGCCACAGGGAGTCGAACTACGAGCAGTACTTC
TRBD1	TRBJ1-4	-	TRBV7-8	CASSRGQGKEKLFF	TGTGCCAGCAGCCGGGGACAGGGTAAAGAAAAACTGTTTTTT
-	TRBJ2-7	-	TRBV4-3	CASSQEDGATYEQYF	TGCGCCAGCAGCCAAGAGGACGGGGCAACCTACGAGCAGTACTTC
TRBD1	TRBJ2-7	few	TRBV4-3	CASSQGTASLYEQYF	TGCGCCAGCAGCCAGGGGACAGCCAGTTTGTACGAGCAGTACTTC
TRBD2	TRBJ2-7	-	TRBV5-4	CASSSGGSGVFHEQYF	TGTGCCAGCAGCTCCGGGGGAAGCGGGGTCTTCCACGAGCAGTACTTC
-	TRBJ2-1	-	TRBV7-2	CASTLTGTVGNEQFF	TGTGCCAGCACCCTTACCGGGACGGTCGGGAATGAGCAGTTCTTC
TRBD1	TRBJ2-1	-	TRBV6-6	CASIRQGGTLDEQFF	TGTGCCAGCATTCGACAGGGGGGGACCCTGGATGAGCAGTTCTTC
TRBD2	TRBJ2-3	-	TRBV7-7	CASSYRGGAADTQYF	TGTGCTAGCAGCTATCGGGGGGGGGCCGCAGATACGCAGTATTTT
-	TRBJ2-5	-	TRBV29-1	CSVNRGSETQYF	TGCAGCGTTAATCGGGGGTCGGAGACCCAGTACTTC
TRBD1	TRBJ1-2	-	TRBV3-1	CASSHTSGTGSGYTF	TGTGCCAGCAGCCATACATCCGGGACAGGGTCCGGCTACACCTTC
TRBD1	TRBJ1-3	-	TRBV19	CAARDRGSGNTIYF	TGTGCCGCCCGGGACAGGGGATCCGGAAACACCATATATTTT
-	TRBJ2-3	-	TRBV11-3	CASSLGRNPSDTQYF	TGTGCCAGCAGCTTAGGCAGAAATCCTTCCGATACGCAGTATTTT
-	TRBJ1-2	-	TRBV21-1	CASKPGPSVFTPNYGYTF	TGTGCCAGCAAACCAGGGCCAAGCGTCTTTACACCTAACTATGGCTACACCTTC
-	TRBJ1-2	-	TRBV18	CASSPPWGRTLDGYTF	TGTGCCAGCTCACCACCGTGGGGCCGGACGTTGGATGGCTACACCTTC
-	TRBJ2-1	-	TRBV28	CASSPDLSYNEQFF	TGTGCCAGCAGCCCTGACCTATCCTACAATGAGCAGTTCTTC
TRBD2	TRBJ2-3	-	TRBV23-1	CASSQSEIAGGADTQYF	TGCGCCAGCAGTCAATCGGAAATAGCGGGGGGCGCAGATACGCAGTATTTT
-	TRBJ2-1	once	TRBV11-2	CASSSGSGGHEQFF	TGTGCCAGCAGCTCTGGGTCAGGGGGGCATGAGCAGTTCTTC
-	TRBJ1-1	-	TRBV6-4	CASTLTQNTEAFF	TGTGCCAGCACCTTGACACAGAACACTGAAGCTTTCTTT
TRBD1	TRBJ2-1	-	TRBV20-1	CSAIRDRPTFWNEQFF	TGCAGTGCAATCCGGGACAGGCCTACATTTTGGAATGAGCAGTTCTTC
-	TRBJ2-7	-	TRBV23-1	CASQTDIGTVWEGQYF	TGCGCCAGCCAAACTGATATAGGGACAGTCTGGGAGGGGCAGTACTTC
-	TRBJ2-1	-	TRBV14	CASSQVSRYNEQFF	TGTGCCAGCAGCCAAGTTTCAAGGTACAATGAGCAGTTCTTC
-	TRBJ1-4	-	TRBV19	CASSMSQTTNEKLFF	TGTGCCAGTAGTATGTCGCAGACAACTAATGAAAAACTGTTTTTT
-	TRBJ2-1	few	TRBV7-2	CASSFYNEQFF	TGTGCCAGCAGCTTTTACAATGAGCAGTTCTTC
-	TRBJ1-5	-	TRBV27	CASRSLDRDNQPQHF	TGTGCCAGCAGATCCTTGGACAGAGACAATCAGCCCCAGCATTTT
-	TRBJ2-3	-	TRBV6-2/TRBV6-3	CASSFFDTQYF	TGTGCCAGCAGTTTTTTCGATACGCAGTATTTT
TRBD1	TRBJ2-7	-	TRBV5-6	CASSWDRGLGYEQYF	TGTGCCAGCAGCTGGGACAGGGGGCTTGGCTACGAGCAGTACTTC
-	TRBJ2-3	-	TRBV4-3	CASSQGTNRLYTDTQYF	TGCGCCAGCAGCCAAGGTACTAACCGACTTTACACAGATACGCAGTATTTT
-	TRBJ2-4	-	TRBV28	CASSLPSGLDLRAKNIQYF	TGTGCCAGCAGTTTACCTTCGGGACTTGACTTACGGGCCAAAAACATTCAGTACTTC
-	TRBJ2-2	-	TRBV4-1	CATKDQNTGELFF	TGCGCCACCAAAGACCAGAACACCGGGGAGCTGTTTTTT